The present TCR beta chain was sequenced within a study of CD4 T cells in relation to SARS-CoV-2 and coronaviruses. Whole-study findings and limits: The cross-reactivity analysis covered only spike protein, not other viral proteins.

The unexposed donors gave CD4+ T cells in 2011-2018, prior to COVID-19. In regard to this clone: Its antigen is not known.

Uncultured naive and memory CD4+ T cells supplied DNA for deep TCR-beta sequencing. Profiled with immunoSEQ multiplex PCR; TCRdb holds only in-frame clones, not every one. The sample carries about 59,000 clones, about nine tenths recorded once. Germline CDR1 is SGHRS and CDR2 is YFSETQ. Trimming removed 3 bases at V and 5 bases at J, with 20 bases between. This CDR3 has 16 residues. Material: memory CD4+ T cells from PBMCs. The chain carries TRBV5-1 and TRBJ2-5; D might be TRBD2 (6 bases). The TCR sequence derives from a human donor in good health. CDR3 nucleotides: TGCGCCAGCAGCTCTGGGGTTACAGCGGGCCTGGAGACCCAGTACTTC. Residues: CASSSGVTAGLETQYF.